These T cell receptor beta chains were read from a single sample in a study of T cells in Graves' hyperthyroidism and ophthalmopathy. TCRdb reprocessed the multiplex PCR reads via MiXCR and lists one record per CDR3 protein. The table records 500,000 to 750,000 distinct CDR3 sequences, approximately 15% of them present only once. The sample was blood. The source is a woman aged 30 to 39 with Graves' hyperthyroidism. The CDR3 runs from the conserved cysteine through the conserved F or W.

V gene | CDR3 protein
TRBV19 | CASSIGDRASSYNEQFF
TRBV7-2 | CASGEPGQGPNEQFF
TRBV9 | CASSRRTGTEYEQYF
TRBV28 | CASSTWTGLGDTIYF
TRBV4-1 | CASSPTALTGGTEAFF
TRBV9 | CASSTTGAGYEQYF
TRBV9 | CASSVGMPDTQYF
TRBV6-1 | CASSTGYSNQPQHF
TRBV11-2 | CASSLGAITDTQYF
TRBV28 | CASSLSGQGLNNEQFF
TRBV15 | CATSREYPTSGTPLNTGELFF
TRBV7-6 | CASSLAPPGQGTSGNTIYF
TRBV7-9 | CANRGDLDTDTQYF
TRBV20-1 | CSAPTGTSVYNEQFF
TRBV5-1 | CASSLSSPQETQYF
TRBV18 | CASSQQGNYEQYF
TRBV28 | CASSPRTPLVTGLFF
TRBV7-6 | CASSALDRGYEQYF
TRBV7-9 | CASVFGGPNNEQFF
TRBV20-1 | CSASVTTRGGYTF
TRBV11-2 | CASSPTSGTGPSGANVLTF
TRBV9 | CASSVGTGATSGNTIYF
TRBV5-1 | CASSPETGIGHEQYF
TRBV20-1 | CSASTSGRGLNEQFF
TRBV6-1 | CASSESVTTMTYEQYF
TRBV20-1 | CSARGGPGQAFGEAFF
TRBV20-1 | CSARGPGGYNYGYTF
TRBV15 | CATSNVWTGALSSYEQYF
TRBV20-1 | CSATWGDQPQHF
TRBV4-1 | CASSQLAGGQSTDTQYF
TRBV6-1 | CASSAPTRGRNQPQHF
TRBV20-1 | CSADRGGARNEQYF
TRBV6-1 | CASSERDRGGTEAFF
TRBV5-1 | CASSLYEGNTEAFF
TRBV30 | CAWSVLLRRTYNEQFF
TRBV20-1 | CSARDTAGGLTHNEQFF
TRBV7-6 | CASSRGLAGDSSYNEQFF
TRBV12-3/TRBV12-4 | CASTRDSTSYNEQFF
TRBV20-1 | CSAELAGGFYEQYF
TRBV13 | CASSATREGPNTGELFF
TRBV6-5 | CASSYLREPRTDTQYF
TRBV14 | CASRRTSGSLYEQFF
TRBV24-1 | CATSDLGDRDGETQYF
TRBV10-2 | CASSEPGSSPQHF
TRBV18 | CASTPYNTEAFF
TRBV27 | CASSTYQGELFF
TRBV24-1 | CATSDSKGTGLATGELFF
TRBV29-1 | CSVQYQETQYF
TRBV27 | CASSLLPGPLHF
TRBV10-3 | CAISERTSGSVTSYNEQFF
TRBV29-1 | CSVGGGYEKLFF
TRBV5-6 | CASSLGWRGTEAFF
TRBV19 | CASRRTGESTDTQCF
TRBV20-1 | CSARSGDRPFRISPLHF